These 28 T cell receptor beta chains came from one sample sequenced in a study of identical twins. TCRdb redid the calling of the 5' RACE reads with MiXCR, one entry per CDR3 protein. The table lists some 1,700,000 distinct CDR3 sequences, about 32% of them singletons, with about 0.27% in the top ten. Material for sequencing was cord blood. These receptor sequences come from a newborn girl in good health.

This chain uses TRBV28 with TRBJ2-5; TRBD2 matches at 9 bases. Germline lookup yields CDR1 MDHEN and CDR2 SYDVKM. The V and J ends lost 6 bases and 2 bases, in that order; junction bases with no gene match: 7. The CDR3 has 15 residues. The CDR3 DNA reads TGTGCCAGCAGAGGAGCGGGAGGATTACAAGAGACCCAGTACTTC. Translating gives CASRGAGGLQETQYF.

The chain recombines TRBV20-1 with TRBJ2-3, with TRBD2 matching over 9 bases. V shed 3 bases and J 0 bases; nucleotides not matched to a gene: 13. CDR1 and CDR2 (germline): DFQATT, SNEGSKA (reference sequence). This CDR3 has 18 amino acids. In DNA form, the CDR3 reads TGCAGTGCTAGTTCGGTGGGACTAGCTAGGCTCAGCACAGATACGCAGTATTTT. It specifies CSASSVGLARLSTDTQYF.

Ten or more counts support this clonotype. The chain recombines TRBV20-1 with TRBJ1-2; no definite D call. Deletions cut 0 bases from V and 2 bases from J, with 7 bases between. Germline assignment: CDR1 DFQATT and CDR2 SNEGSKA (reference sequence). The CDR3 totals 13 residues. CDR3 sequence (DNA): TGCAGTGCTAGAGAGGGTAGAAACTATGGCTACACCTTC. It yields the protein CSAREGRNYGYTF.

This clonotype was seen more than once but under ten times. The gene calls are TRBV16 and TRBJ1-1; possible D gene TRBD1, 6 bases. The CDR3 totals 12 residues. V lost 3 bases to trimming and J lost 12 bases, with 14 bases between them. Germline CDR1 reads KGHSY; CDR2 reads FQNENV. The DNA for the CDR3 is TGTGCCAGCAGCCATGGGGGGCTGAGGACTTTCTTT. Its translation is CASSHGGLRTFF.

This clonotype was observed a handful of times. The CDR3 DNA is TGCAGTGCTAGTCTCGCTGCCTACGAGCAGTACTTC. Protein product: CSASLAAYEQYF. The V gene is TRBV20-1, the J gene TRBJ2-7; D is unresolved. CDR3 length: 12 amino acids. Trimming took 3 bases from V and 2 from J, leaving 8 bases between them. CDR1 is DFQATT and CDR2 is SNEGSKA in the germline V gene (reference sequence).

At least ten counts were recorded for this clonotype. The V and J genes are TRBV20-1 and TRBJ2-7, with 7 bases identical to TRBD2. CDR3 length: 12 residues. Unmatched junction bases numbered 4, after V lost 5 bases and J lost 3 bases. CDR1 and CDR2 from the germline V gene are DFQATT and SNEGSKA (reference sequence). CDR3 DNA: TGCAGTGCTGACCGGGACTACTACGAGCAGTACTTC. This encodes CSADRDYYEQYF.

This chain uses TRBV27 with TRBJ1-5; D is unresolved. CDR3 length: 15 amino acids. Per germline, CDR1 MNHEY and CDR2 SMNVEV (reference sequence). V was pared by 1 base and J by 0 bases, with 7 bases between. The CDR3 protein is CASSLFQPSNQPQHF. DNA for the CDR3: TGTGCCAGCAGTTTATTTCAGCCTAGCAATCAGCCCCAGCATTTT.

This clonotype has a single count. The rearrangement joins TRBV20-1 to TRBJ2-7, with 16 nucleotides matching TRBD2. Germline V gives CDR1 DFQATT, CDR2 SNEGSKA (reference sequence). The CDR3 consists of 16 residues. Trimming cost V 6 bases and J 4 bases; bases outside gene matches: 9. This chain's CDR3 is CSAIGTSGGASYEQYF. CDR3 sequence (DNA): TGCAGTGCGATCGGGACTAGCGGGGGGGCCTCGTACGAGCAGTACTTC.

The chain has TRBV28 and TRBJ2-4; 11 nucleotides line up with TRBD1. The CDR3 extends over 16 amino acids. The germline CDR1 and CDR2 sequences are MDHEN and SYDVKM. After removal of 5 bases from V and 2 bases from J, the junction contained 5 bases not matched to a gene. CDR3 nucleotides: TGTGCCAGCAGTCCAAGGACAGGGGGCCCCAAAAACATTCAGTACTTC. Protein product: CASSPRTGGPKNIQYF.

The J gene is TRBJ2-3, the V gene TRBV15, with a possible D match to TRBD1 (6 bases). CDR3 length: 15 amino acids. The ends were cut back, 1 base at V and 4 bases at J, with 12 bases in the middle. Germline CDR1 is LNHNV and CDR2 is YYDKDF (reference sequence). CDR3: CATSRGHRDADTQYF. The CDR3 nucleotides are TGTGCCACCAGCAGAGGTCACAGGGACGCAGATACGCAGTATTTT. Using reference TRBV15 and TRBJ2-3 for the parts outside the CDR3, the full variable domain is DAMVIQNPRYQVTQFGKPVTLSCSQTLNHNVMYWYQQKSSQAPKLLFHYYDKDFNNEADTPDNFQSRRPNTSFCFLDIRSPGLGDTAMYLCATSRGHRDADTQYFGPGTRLTVL.

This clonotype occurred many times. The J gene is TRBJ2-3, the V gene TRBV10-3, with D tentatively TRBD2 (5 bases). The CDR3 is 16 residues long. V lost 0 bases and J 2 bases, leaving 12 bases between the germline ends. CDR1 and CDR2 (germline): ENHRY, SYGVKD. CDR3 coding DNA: TGTGCCATCAGTGAGTCGGTCCCTAGCCTCACAGATACGCAGTATTTT. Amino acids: CAISESVPSLTDTQYF.

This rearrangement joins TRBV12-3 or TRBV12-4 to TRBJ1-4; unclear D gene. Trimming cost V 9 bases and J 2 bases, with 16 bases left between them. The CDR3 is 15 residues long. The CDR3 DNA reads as TGTGCCAGAAGTCCTGAGAGTCAGACTAATGAAAAACTGTTTTTT. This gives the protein CARSPESQTNEKLFF.

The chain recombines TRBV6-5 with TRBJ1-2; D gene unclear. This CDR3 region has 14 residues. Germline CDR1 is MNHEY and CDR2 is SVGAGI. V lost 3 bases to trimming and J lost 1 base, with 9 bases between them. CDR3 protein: CASSYYGHNYGYTF. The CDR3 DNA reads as TGTGCCAGCAGTTATTATGGCCATAACTATGGCTACACCTTC.

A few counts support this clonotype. CDR3: CASTSLGRTGSQYF. The CDR3 DNA follows: TGCGCCAGCACCAGCTTGGGCCGGACCGGGAGCCAGTACTTC. The rearrangement uses TRBV5-1 and TRBJ2-7, with D maybe TRBD2 (6 bases). Germline values: CDR1 SGHRS, CDR2 YFSETQ. This CDR3 region has 14 residues. Deletions cut 6 bases from V and 10 bases from J, with 23 bases between.

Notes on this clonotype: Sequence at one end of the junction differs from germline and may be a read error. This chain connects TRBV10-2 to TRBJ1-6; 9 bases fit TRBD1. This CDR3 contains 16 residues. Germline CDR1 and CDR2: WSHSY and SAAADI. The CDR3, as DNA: TGCGCCAGCAGTGGACCTCGGACAGGGGATAATTCGCCCCTCCACTTT. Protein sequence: CASSGPRTGDNSPLHF.

CDR3 loop: CASSEGQFYEQYF. In DNA, the CDR3 is TGTGCCAGCAGTGAAGGACAGTTTTACGAGCAGTACTTC. The chain carries TRBV6-1 and TRBJ2-5; possible D gene TRBD1, 5 bases. The tail of the sequence fits TRBJ2-7 better, so the J call may be wrong. Germline V CDR1 and CDR2: MNHNS, SASEGT. The CDR3 is 13 residues long.

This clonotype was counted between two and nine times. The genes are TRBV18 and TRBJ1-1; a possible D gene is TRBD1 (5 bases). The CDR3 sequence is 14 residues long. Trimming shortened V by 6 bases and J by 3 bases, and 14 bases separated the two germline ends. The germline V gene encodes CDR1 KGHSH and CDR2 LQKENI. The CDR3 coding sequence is TGTGCCAGCTCCCAAAGGAGCAGGGACACTGAAGCTTTCTTT. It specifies CASSQRSRDTEAFF.

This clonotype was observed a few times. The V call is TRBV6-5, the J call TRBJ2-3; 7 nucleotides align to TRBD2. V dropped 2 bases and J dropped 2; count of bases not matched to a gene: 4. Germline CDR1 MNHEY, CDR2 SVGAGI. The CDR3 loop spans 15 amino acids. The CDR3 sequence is CASSYGLGNTDTQYF. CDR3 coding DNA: TGTGCCAGCAGTTACGGACTAGGGAACACAGATACGCAGTATTTT.

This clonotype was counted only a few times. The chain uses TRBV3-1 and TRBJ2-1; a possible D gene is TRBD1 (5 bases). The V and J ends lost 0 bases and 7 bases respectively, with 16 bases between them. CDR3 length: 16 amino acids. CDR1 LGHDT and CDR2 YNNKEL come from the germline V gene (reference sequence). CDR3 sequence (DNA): TGTGCCAGCAGCCAAGAAGTTTATAAGGGGCGTAATGAGCAGTTCTTC. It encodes CASSQEVYKGRNEQFF.

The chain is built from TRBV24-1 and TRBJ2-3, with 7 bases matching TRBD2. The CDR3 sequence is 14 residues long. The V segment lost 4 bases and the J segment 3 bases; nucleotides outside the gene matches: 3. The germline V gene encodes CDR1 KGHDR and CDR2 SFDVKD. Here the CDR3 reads CATSEGGRTDTQYF. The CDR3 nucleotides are TGTGCCACCAGTGAGGGCGGGAGAACAGATACGCAGTATTTT.

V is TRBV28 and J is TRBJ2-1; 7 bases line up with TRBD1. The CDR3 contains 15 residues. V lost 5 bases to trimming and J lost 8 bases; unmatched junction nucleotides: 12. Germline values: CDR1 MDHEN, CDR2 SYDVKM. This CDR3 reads CASSDGTENVDEQFF. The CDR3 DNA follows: TGTGCCAGCAGTGACGGGACAGAGAATGTGGATGAGCAGTTCTTC. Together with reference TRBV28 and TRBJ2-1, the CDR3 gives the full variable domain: DVKVTQSSRYLVKRTGEKVFLECVQDMDHENMFWYRQDPGLGLRLIYFSYDVKMKEKGDIPEGYSVSREKKERFSLILESASTNQTSMYLCASSDGTENVDEQFFGPGTRLTVL.

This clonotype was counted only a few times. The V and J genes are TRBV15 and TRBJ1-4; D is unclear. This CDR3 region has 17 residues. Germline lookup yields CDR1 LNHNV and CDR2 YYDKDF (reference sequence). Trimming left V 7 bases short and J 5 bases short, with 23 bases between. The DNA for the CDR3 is TGTGCCACCAAAGACACCGGGGAAATACGATTAAATGAAAAACTGTTTTTT. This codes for CATKDTGEIRLNEKLFF.

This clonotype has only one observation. The CDR3 nucleotides are TGTGCCAGCAGCTTGATGCCGGGTTATAAGGGGACTGAAGCTTTCTTT. This translates into CASSLMPGYKGTEAFF. The chain joins TRBV5-8 to TRBJ1-1; perhaps TRBD1 as D (5 bases). Trimming took 1 base from V and 5 from J, leaving 18 bases between them. Per the germline V gene, CDR1 is SGHTS and CDR2 is YDEGEE. The CDR3 extends over 16 amino acids.

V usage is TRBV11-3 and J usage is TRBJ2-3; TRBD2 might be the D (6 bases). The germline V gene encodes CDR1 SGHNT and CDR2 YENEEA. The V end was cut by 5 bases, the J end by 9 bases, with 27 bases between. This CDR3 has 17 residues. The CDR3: CASSPTGTGDGRGTQYF. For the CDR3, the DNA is TGTGCCAGCAGCCCCACCGGGACTGGTGATGGGCGGGGAACGCAGTATTTT.

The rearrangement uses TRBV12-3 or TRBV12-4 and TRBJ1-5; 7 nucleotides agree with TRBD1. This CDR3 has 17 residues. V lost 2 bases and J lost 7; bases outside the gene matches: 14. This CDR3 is CASSLRGYRGGEQPQHF. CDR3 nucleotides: TGTGCCAGCAGTTTAAGAGGGTACAGGGGAGGTGAGCAGCCCCAGCATTTT.

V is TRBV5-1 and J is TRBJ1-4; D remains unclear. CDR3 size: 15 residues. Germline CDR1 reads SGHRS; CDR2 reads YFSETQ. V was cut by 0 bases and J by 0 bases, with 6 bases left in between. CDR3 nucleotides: TGCGCCAGCAGCTTGGCCTCAGCAACTAATGAAAAACTGTTTTTT. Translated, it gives CASSLASATNEKLFF.

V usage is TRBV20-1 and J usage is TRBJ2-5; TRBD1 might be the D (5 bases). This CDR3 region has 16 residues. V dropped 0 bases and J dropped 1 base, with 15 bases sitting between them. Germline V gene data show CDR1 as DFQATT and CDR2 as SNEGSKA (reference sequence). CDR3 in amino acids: CSAREGARKVQETQYF. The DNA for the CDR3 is TGCAGTGCTAGAGAAGGGGCTCGAAAAGTCCAAGAGACCCAGTACTTC.

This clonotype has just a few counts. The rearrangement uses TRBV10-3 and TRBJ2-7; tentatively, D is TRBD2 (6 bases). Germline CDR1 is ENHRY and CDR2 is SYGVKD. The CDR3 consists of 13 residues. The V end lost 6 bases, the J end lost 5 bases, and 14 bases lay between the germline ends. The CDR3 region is CAISASGSHEQYF. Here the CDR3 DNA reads TGTGCCATCAGCGCAAGCGGGTCCCACGAGCAGTACTTC.